The T cell receptor beta chain described here comes from a study of T cell responses to AZD1222 COVID-19 vaccine. Overall study results and limits: At baseline, seropositivity was found in only a handful of AZD1222 recipients. Donors were mostly white British, more females; clonal diversity possibly underestimated. Unmutated regions of variants are reportedly targeted by nearly half of spike-specific TCRs. Repertoire sampling was restricted to post-peak T cell response timepoints.

This table comes from immunoSEQ multiplex PCR, and its TCRdb copy is limited to in-frame clones, with some not included. The sample has roughly 120,000 clones, roughly 91% seen once. Worth noting for this clone: Its cognate antigen is unknown.

The CDR3 totals 14 residues. CDR1 and CDR2 (germline): SGHDT, YYEEEE. V was pared by 6 bases and J by 0 bases, with 5 bases of the junction left unmatched. Specimen: peripheral blood, collected 28 days after the second AZD1222 dose. This clonotype was obtained from an adult who received the AZD1222 COVID-19 vaccine. V gene TRBV5-6 combines with J gene TRBJ2-7; 8 bases line up with TRBD1. The CDR3 DNA follows: TGTGCCAGCACCCAGACAGGGGCCTCCTACGAGCAGTACTTC. Translation: CASTQTGASYEQYF.